The rows below give T cell receptor beta chains drawn from one sample of a study of blood T cell repertoires in COVID-19. TCRdb's copy holds only in-frame clones and misses some; the assay was immunoSEQ multiplex PCR. The sample holds roughly 200,000 clones, 75% to 90% seen once. The material sequenced was peripheral blood. These receptors all come from a man between 60 and 75 years old with acute or convalescent COVID-19. Each CDR3 is given with its conserved first and last residue. The D gene is left open where the match is weak. Some rows mark clone size as missing; the rest say once, few, many or name a class of expanded clone.

.,few,TRBJ2-4,TRBV6-5,CASNAGGVQYF,TGTGCCAGCAATGCAGGAGGGGTTCAGTACTTC
.,.,TRBJ1-6,TRBV5-6,CASRGRRGSPLHF,TGTGCCAGCAGGGGAAGAAGGGGATCCCCCCTCCACTTT
TRBD1,.,TRBJ2-7,TRBV29-1,CSVEGDSVSSYEQYF,TGCAGCGTTGAAGGGGACAGTGTTAGCTCCTACGAGCAGTACTTC
.,.,TRBJ1-4,TRBV30,CAWSVVSQTELFF,TGTGCCTGGAGTGTAGTCAGCCAGACTGAACTGTTTTTT
TRBD2,.,TRBJ2-1,TRBV10-2,CASTLAGGTYNEQFF,TGCGCCAGCACCCTAGCGGGAGGAACCTACAATGAGCAGTTCTTC
.,.,TRBJ1-1,TRBV28,CATGEGSNLDTEAFF,TGTGCCACAGGGGAAGGTTCAAATTTGGACACTGAAGCTTTCTTT
.,.,TRBJ2-6,TRBV19,CASSFGISGANVLTF,TGTGCCAGTAGTTTCGGGATCTCTGGGGCCAACGTCCTGACTTTC
TRBD2,.,TRBJ2-7,TRBV6-2/TRBV6-3,CASSWTSSGTQLYEQYF,TGTGCCAGCAGCTGGACTAGTTCGGGGACTCAGCTCTACGAGCAGTACTTC
.,.,TRBJ2-3,TRBV5-8,CASGPRGTTDTQYF,TGTGCCAGCGGACCCCGGGGTACCACAGATACGCAGTATTTT
.,.,TRBJ2-4,TRBV30,CACTPSSPKNIQYF,TGTGCCTGCACTCCGTCTAGTCCCAAAAACATTCAGTACTTC
.,.,TRBJ1-5,TRBV7-7,CASSYPFRGRGSNQPQHF,TGTGCCAGCAGCTACCCTTTCAGGGGACGGGGTAGCAATCAGCCCCAGCATTTT
.,.,TRBJ1-3,TRBV25-1,CASSDGRDADF,TGTGCCAGCAGTGACGGGCGGGATGCGGATTTT
TRBD2,.,TRBJ2-1,TRBV19,CAVSGSLYNEQFF,TGTGCCGTAAGCGGGAGTTTGTACAATGAGCAGTTCTTC
TRBD1,.,TRBJ1-2,TRBV24-1,CATSDSRTGSSGYTF,TGTGCCACCAGTGATTCTAGGACAGGGAGTAGTGGCTACACCTTC
.,.,TRBJ1-5,TRBV6-6,CASSYSSGIQPQHF,TGTGCCAGCAGTTACTCGAGCGGGATACAGCCCCAGCATTTT
.,.,TRBJ2-3,TRBV4-1,CASSPRYGLTITDTQYF,TGCGCCAGCAGCCCAAGATATGGACTCACTATCACAGATACGCAGTATTTT
TRBD1,once,TRBJ1-2,TRBV4-1,CASSQDSRTGLILLWGYTF,TGCGCCAGCAGCCAAGATTCTCGGACAGGGCTCATCCTATTGTGGGGCTACACCTTC
TRBD2,.,TRBJ2-1,TRBV5-4,CASSPREAHNEQFF,TGTGCCAGCAGCCCGCGGGAGGCCCACAATGAGCAGTTCTTC
.,.,TRBJ1-1,TRBV4-2,CASSRGGGLSEAFF,TGTGCCAGCAGCCGGGGAGGGGGATTGTCTGAAGCTTTCTTT
.,few,TRBJ1-1,TRBV19,CASRDWATEAFF,TGTGCCAGCAGGGACTGGGCCACTGAAGCTTTCTTT
.,.,TRBJ2-3,TRBV5-1,CASSFRGGGTDTQYF,TGCGCCAGCAGCTTCAGGGGAGGGGGCACAGATACGCAGTATTTT
TRBD2,.,TRBJ2-1,TRBV28,CASSLTGLGGNEQFF,TGTGCCAGCAGTTTAACGGGACTAGGGGGAAATGAGCAGTTCTTC
.,.,TRBJ1-2,TRBV5-6,CASSLAPLGYTF,TGTGCCAGCAGCTTGGCCCCCCTAGGCTACACCTTC
.,few,TRBJ2-5,TRBV7-3,CASSLLSGSQETQYF,TGTGCCAGCAGCTTATTGTCAGGGTCCCAAGAGACCCAGTACTTC
.,.,TRBJ1-2,TRBV6-1,CASSEQGRRGQGINYGYTF,TGTGCCAGCAGTGAACAAGGGCGGAGGGGCCAAGGAATTAACTATGGCTACACCTTC
.,.,TRBJ2-7,TRBV7-8,CASSEDSPPYEQYF,TGTGCCAGCAGCGAGGACAGTCCTCCTTACGAGCAGTACTTC
TRBD1,few,TRBJ2-3,TRBV29-1,CSVGAGDRGTDTQYF,TGCAGCGTCGGCGCGGGTGACAGGGGCACAGATACGCAGTATTTT
.,few,TRBJ1-2,TRBV24-1,CATSDGQAGNYGYTF,TGTGCCACCAGTGATGGGCAGGCGGGTAACTATGGCTACACCTTC
TRBD1,.,TRBJ1-1,TRBV9,CASSDLGTGSGNTEAFF,TGTGCCAGCAGCGACCTCGGGACAGGGAGCGGGAACACTGAAGCTTTCTTT
.,few,TRBJ1-1,TRBV4-2,CASSPNVGGNTEAFF,TGTGCCAGCAGCCCTAATGTGGGGGGAAACACTGAAGCTTTCTTT
.,.,TRBJ1-4,TRBV2,CASSESRRGEKLFF,TGTGCCAGCAGTGAGTCCAGGAGGGGTGAAAAACTGTTTTTT
TRBD1,many,TRBJ1-6,TRBV15,CATSGRQGMNSPLHF,TGTGCCACCAGCGGCAGACAGGGAATGAATTCACCCCTCCACTTT
TRBD1,.,TRBJ1-5,TRBV27,CASSSRTGINQPQHF,TGTGCCAGCAGTTCCAGGACAGGGATAAATCAGCCCCAGCATTTT
.,.,TRBJ2-2,TRBV29-1,CSVVQGGTGELFF,TGCAGCGTTGTACAGGGCGGCACCGGGGAGCTGTTTTTT
TRBD2,.,TRBJ2-5,TRBV10-1,CASGTSANQETQYF,TGCGCCAGCGGGACTAGCGCCAACCAAGAGACCCAGTACTTC
TRBD1,.,TRBJ1-5,TRBV3-1/TRBV3-2,CASSQGGTGNQPQHF,TGTGCCAGCAGCCAAGGGGGGACAGGGAATCAGCCCCAGCATTTT
.,.,TRBJ2-1,TRBV7-8,CASSRGTLYTGEQFF,TGTGCCAGCAGCCGAGGGACTCTCTACACTGGTGAGCAGTTCTTC
.,.,TRBJ2-1,TRBV7-7,CASSLDMIDEQFF,TGTGCTAGCAGCTTAGACATGATTGATGAGCAGTTCTTC
.,.,TRBJ2-1,TRBV14,CASSQDPFPTNEQFF,TGTGCCAGCAGCCAAGACCCTTTCCCTACCAATGAGCAGTTCTTC
TRBD1,.,TRBJ1-4,TRBV10-3,CAISESTGTGESLNEKLFF,TGTGCCATCAGTGAGTCGACTGGGACAGGGGAGAGCCTTAATGAAAAACTGTTTTTT
.,.,TRBJ1-2,TRBV2,CASRLTTSSMGYTF,TGTGCCAGCAGGTTGACAACGTCCTCGATGGGCTACACCTTC
.,.,TRBJ2-5,TRBV7-9,CASRRPATGPQETQYF,TGTGCCAGCCGTAGACCCGCCACAGGACCCCAAGAGACCCAGTACTTC
TRBD1,.,TRBJ1-3,TRBV6-1,CASSGWGTGLGNTIYF,TGTGCCAGCAGTGGTTGGGGGACAGGGCTTGGAAACACCATATATTTT
.,few,TRBJ1-4,TRBV19,CASTVIHTATNEKLFF,TGTGCCAGTACCGTGATCCATACTGCAACTAATGAAAAACTGTTTTTT
.,.,TRBJ1-5,TRBV2,CASRLGLSNQPQHF,TGTGCCAGCAGATTGGGCCTTAGCAATCAGCCCCAGCATTTT
TRBD1,.,TRBJ2-7,TRBV4-1,CASSWDRSSRSYEQYF,TGCGCCAGCAGTTGGGACAGGTCCTCTCGCTCCTACGAGCAGTACTTC
TRBD1,once,TRBJ2-2,TRBV6-5,CASGQGATGELFF,TGTGCCAGCGGACAGGGGGCCACCGGGGAGCTGTTTTTT
.,.,TRBJ1-5,TRBV30,CAWRTGHQPQHF,TGTGCCTGGAGGACAGGACATCAGCCCCAGCATTTT
.,.,TRBJ2-2,TRBV5-8,CASSLNFGSTGELFF,TGTGCCAGCAGCTTGAACTTCGGGTCCACCGGGGAGCTGTTTTTT